The next 21 T cell receptor beta chains were all read from a single sample in a study of shared clonotypes between healthy human individuals. Repertoires were generated with immunoSEQ multiplex PCR, while TCRdb's copy carries only in-frame clones and drops some. The repertoire has some 530,000 clones, about 78% of them found once; the top ten carry more than 10%. Sequencing was done on a sample of PBMCs. The source of these receptors is a woman between 40 and 50 years old in good health. Some clones in this sample may be carry-over from other donors' samples.

V and J are TRBV7-6 and TRBJ2-2; D may be TRBD1 or TRBD2 (5 bases each). CDR3 length: 16 amino acids. Germline-derived CDR1 and CDR2 are SGHVS and FNYEAQ. Trimming removed 0 bases from V and 6 bases from J, with 14 bases in between. The CDR3 is CASSLAGARRPGELFF. CDR3 bases: TGTGCCAGCAGCTTAGCCGGGGCTCGACGGCCCGGGGAGCTGTTTTTT. Looking up the rest from reference TRBV7-6 and TRBJ2-2 gives the full variable domain: GAGVSQSPRYKVTKRGQDVALRCDPISGHVSLYWYRQALGQGPEFLTYFNYEAQQDKSGLPNDRFSAERPEGSISTLTIQRTEQRDSAMYRCASSLAGARRPGELFFGEGSRLTVL.

The chain joins TRBV7-3 to TRBJ2-1, with 8 bases matching TRBD2. The V and J ends lost 5 bases and 13 bases, in that order; junction bases with no gene match: 7. CDR3 length equals 12 residues. CDR1 and CDR2 from the germline V gene are SGHTA and FQGTGA. CDR3 in DNA: TGTGCCAGCAGCCTCCGGGAGGGGAAACAGTTCTTC. This sequence encodes CASSLREGKQFF.

J is TRBJ1-4 and V is TRBV7-5. TRBV7-5 is classified as a pseudogene. The CDR3 sequence is 18 residues long. CDR3: CVRSLACRGGTVGEKLFF. CDR3 DNA: TGTGTCAGAAGCTTAGCCTGTCGGGGTGGGACGGTTGGTGAAAAACTGTTTTTT.

In this sample, this clone turned up a few times. The chain combines TRBV7-8 with TRBJ1-1; D call uncertain. Deletions cut 3 bases from V and 7 bases from J, with 6 bases between. The germline gives CDR1 SGHVS, CDR2 FQNEAQ. The CDR3 consists of 11 residues. CDR3 DNA sequence: TGTGCCAGCAGCTTCGGTGGTGAAGCTTTCTTT. Translating it yields CASSFGGEAFF.

This clone has at least ten counts. CDR3 nucleotide sequence: TGCGCCAGCAGCCAGGGTGACAGGCGAGGGGGCTACACCTTC. It specifies CASSQGDRRGGYTF. J is TRBJ1-2 and V is TRBV4-1; D might be TRBD1 (6 bases). This CDR3 comprises 14 residues. With 3 bases removed from V and 8 bases from J, the gap between germline ends came to 16 bases. Germline CDR1 and CDR2: MGHRA and YSYEKL.

The chain is built from TRBV7-9 and TRBJ1-4; D perhaps matches TRBD1 (6 bases). V lost 5 bases and J lost 3, with 13 bases in between. The CDR3 is 15 residues long. The germline V gene has CDR1 SEHNR and CDR2 FQNEAQ (reference sequence). The CDR3: CASSVQGMANEKLFF. The DNA for the CDR3 is TGTGCCAGCAGCGTCCAGGGGATGGCTAATGAAAAACTGTTTTTT.

This clone came up a few times. The chain couples TRBV4-1 to TRBJ2-1; 9 positions match TRBD2. There are 17 residues in the CDR3. Germline lookup yields CDR1 MGHRA and CDR2 YSYEKL. Unmatched junction bases numbered 10, after V lost 0 bases and J lost 7 bases. CDR3 sequence reads: CASSQDRVAGAWNEQFF. The CDR3 nucleotides are TGCGCCAGCAGCCAAGACAGAGTAGCGGGAGCTTGGAATGAGCAGTTCTTC.

The rearrangement links TRBV4-2 to TRBJ2-5, with TRBD2 matching 14 bases. Germline V gene lookup returns CDR1 LGHNA and CDR2 YNFKEQ. J gave up 5 bases and V 4 bases, and 18 bases lay outside the gene matches. The CDR3 covers 20 residues. The CDR3, as DNA: TGTGCCAGCAGCCTTGATCTAATGACTAGCGGGAGGGCCGGATGGGAGACCCAGTACTTC. It specifies CASSLDLMTSGRAGWETQYF.

The chain carries TRBV29-1 and TRBJ2-3; 7 bases align to TRBD1. There are 14 residues in the CDR3. From germline, CDR1 is SQVTM and CDR2 ANQGSEA. Trimming took 4 bases from V and 4 from J; bases not matched to a gene: 8. CDR3 loop: CSVGVSGGSDTQYF. The DNA for the CDR3 is TGCAGCGTTGGGGTGTCAGGGGGTTCAGATACGCAGTATTTT.

This clone showed up just once. The genes are TRBV11-2 and TRBJ2-7; either TRBD1 or TRBD2 may supply D (6 bases each). The CDR3 is made up of 15 amino acids. V was pared by 1 base and J by 4 bases, with 14 bases between. The germline V gene encodes CDR1 SGHAT and CDR2 FQNNGV. CDR3 in amino acids: CASSLGGARGYEQYF. DNA for the CDR3: TGTGCCAGCAGCTTAGGGGGGGCCAGGGGTTACGAGCAGTACTTC.

This clone has only a few counts. The chain joins TRBV7-3 to TRBJ2-7; possible D gene TRBD1, 5 bases. CDR1 and CDR2 from the germline V gene are SGHTA and FQGTGA. The CDR3 contains 13 residues. V was clipped by 5 bases and J by 5 bases, with 13 bases between them. The CDR3 is CASSRFGAHEQYF. Here the CDR3 DNA reads TGTGCCAGCAGCCGCTTTGGGGCCCACGAGCAGTACTTC.

The CDR3 bases are TGTGCCAGTAGCAAGGGTACTAGCGGGAACAATGAGCAGTTCTTC. It specifies CASSKGTSGNNEQFF. The V and J genes are TRBV19 and TRBJ2-1, with 10 bases identical to TRBD2. Trimming cost V 6 bases and J 5 bases; bases outside gene matches: 7. Germline CDR1 LNHDA, CDR2 SQIVND (reference sequence). The CDR3 extends over 15 amino acids.

V usage is TRBV27 and J usage is TRBJ2-2; D uncertain. Trimming removed 1 base from V and 0 bases from J, with 3 bases in between. The CDR3 has 14 residues. Per the germline V gene, CDR1 is MNHEY and CDR2 is SMNVEV (reference sequence). CDR3: CASSLYANTGELFF. The CDR3 nucleotides read TGTGCCAGCAGTTTATACGCGAACACCGGGGAGCTGTTTTTT.

The chain combines TRBV27 with TRBJ2-7, with a possible D match to TRBD1 (5 bases). The CDR3 spans 14 residues. The germline gives CDR1 MNHEY, CDR2 SMNVEV (reference sequence). The V and J ends lost 2 bases and 0 bases respectively, with 8 bases between them. CDR3 DNA sequence: TGTGCCAGCAGTTTACAGGGTCGCTCCTACGAGCAGTACTTC. It codes for CASSLQGRSYEQYF.

The chain combines TRBV4-1 with TRBJ1-5; unclear D gene. This CDR3 has 13 residues. Trimming took off 2 bases at V and 3 bases at J, with 5 bases between the two ends. Germline CDR1 reads MGHRA; CDR2 reads YSYEKL. CDR3 DNA sequence: TGCGCCAGCAGCCAACTGGCCAATCAGCCCCAGCATTTT. Protein sequence: CASSQLANQPQHF.

V is TRBV5-1 and J is TRBJ2-7; 10 bases match TRBD2. This CDR3 is 15 amino acids long. The V gene's germline CDR1 is SGHRS and CDR2 YFSETQ. The V segment lost 5 bases and the J segment 5 bases; nucleotides outside the gene matches: 10. CDR3 in DNA: TGCGCCAGCAGGCTGGGGCCTAGCGGGAGCCACGAGCAGTACTTC. Protein sequence: CASRLGPSGSHEQYF.

V gene TRBV27 combines with J gene TRBJ2-7; 7 nucleotides align to TRBD1. Trimming removed 0 bases from V and 6 bases from J; junction bases left unmatched: 8. This CDR3 has 15 residues. Germline CDR1 is MNHEY and CDR2 is SMNVEV (reference sequence). The CDR3 sequence: CASSLSGGIGSEQYF. CDR3 DNA: TGTGCCAGCAGTTTATCAGGGGGCATAGGCTCCGAGCAGTACTTC.

This CDR3 reads CASGVADSGNTIYF. In nucleotides, the CDR3 is TGTGCCAGCGGGGTGGCAGACTCTGGAAACACCATATATTTT. The genes are TRBV19 and TRBJ1-3; unclear D gene. CDR1 and CDR2 from the germline V gene are LNHDA and SQIVND (reference sequence). V lost 9 bases and J lost 0, with 12 bases in between. This CDR3 contains 14 residues. Variable domain in full (rest from reference TRBV19 and TRBJ1-3): DGGITQSPKYLFRKEGQNVTLSCEQNLNHDAMYWYRQDPGQGLRLIYYSQIVNDFQKGDIAEGYSVSREKKESFPLTVTSAQKNPTAFYLCASGVADSGNTIYFGEGSWLTVV.

This clone was seen a few times. J is TRBJ2-7 and V is TRBV5-1; 11 bases fit TRBD1. This CDR3 has 15 amino acids. The V segment lost 0 bases and the J segment 4 bases; nucleotides outside the gene matches: 3. Germline V gene data show CDR1 as SGHRS and CDR2 as YFSETQ. CDR3 sequence (DNA): TGCGCCAGCAGCTTGGAAGGGACAGGGGGTTACGAGCAGTACTTC. Its protein is CASSLEGTGGYEQYF.

The gene calls are TRBV15 and TRBJ2-7; D tentatively fits TRBD1 or TRBD2 (5 bases each). The ends were cut back, 0 bases at V and 3 bases at J, with 9 bases in the middle. CDR1 and CDR2 from the germline V gene are LNHNV and YYDKDF (reference sequence). This CDR3 has 14 residues. This CDR3 reads CATSRDRGGYEQYF. The CDR3 DNA is TGTGCCACCAGCAGAGATCGTGGGGGCTACGAGCAGTACTTC.

Here the CDR3 reads CASSKTTGGGEQYF. CDR3 bases: TGTGCCAGCAGCAAAACCACGGGGGGTGGCGAGCAGTACTTC. The V call is TRBV7-3, the J call TRBJ2-7, with 7 nucleotides matching TRBD2. Germline V lookup: CDR1 SGHTA, CDR2 FQGTGA. There are 14 residues in the CDR3. The ends lost 5 bases at V and 6 bases at J; junction bases unmatched: 10.